Listed below are T cell receptor beta chains from one sample, sequenced in a study of breast tumors, draining lymph nodes, adjacent tissues. TCRdb reprocessed the multiplex PCR reads with MiXCR, giving one entry per CDR3 protein. The data hold 150,000 to 200,000 distinct CDR3 sequences, with approximately 33% observed a single time. Sequencing was done on a sample of axillary lymph node tissue. These receptors were taken from a female donor with breast cancer. Some clones in this sample may be carry-over from other donors' samples. The CDR3 runs from the conserved cysteine through the conserved F or W. The D gene is left open where the match is weak. Some rows have no size entry. The others give once, few or many, or a class for an expanded clone.

J gene | D gene | clone size | V gene | CDR3 DNA | CDR3 protein
TRBJ2-2 | . | . | TRBV4-2 | TGTGCCAGCAGCCAAGATCGACTCACCGGGGAGCTGTTTTTT | CASSQDRLTGELFF
TRBJ2-3 | TRBD2 | . | TRBV5-8 | TGTGCCAGCAGCATCACGACTACCGGGGGGGCCGTCACAGATACGCAGTATTTT | CASSITTTGGAVTDTQYF
TRBJ2-7 | TRBD1 | . | TRBV10-3 | TGTGCCAGACCTAGGACAGGGGACGTCTACGAGCAGTACTTC | CARPRTGDVYEQYF
TRBJ2-5 | TRBD2 | . | TRBV7-3 | TGCGCCAGCAGCCTCGGAGCGGGGCCGTGGGAGACCCAGTACTTC | CASSLGAGPWETQYF
TRBJ1-4 | . | many | TRBV6-5 | TGTGCCAGCAGACCCTCAGGGGAAAGAGGAAAACTGTTTTTT | CASRPSGERGKLFF
TRBJ1-1 | . | . | TRBV4-3 | TGCGCCAGCAGCCAAGAGGGCGTAGGTCGGCCCCTAGGCACTGAAGCTTTCTTT | CASSQEGVGRPLGTEAFF
TRBJ2-7 | . | many | TRBV6-1 | TGTGCCACGGACAGCTACGAGCAGTACTTC | CATDSYEQYF
TRBJ2-7 | TRBD1 | many | TRBV27 | TGTGCCAGCAGTCCGGGACAGGGGGCACGGGAGCAGTACTTC | CASSPGQGAREQYF
TRBJ2-7 | TRBD2 | many | TRBV5-4 | TGTGCCAGCAGCTTGGCCGCGGGAGGGCCCTACGAGCAGTACTTC | CASSLAAGGPYEQYF
TRBJ2-1 | TRBD2 | many | TRBV4-3 | TGCGCCAGCAGCCGCGGGAGGGGCAGAGACAATGAGCAGTTCTTC | CASSRGRGRDNEQFF
TRBJ1-5 | TRBD1 | . | TRBV28 | TGTGCCAGCAGTTTCCCGGACAGGGGGGATCGCTATCAGCCCCAGCATTTT | CASSFPDRGDRYQPQHF
TRBJ2-3 | . | . | TRBV20-1 | TGCAGTGCTACCCGGGACCTCACAGATACGCAGTATTTT | CSATRDLTDTQYF
TRBJ2-7 | . | many | TRBV18 | TGTGCCAGCTCACCACCACTCGGCAGGGAGGAGCAGTACTTC | CASSPPLGREEQYF
TRBJ2-3 | TRBD1 | many | TRBV3-1 | TGTGCCAGCAGCCACACCGGGACAGGGGCAGATACGCAGTATTTT | CASSHTGTGADTQYF
TRBJ2-1 | . | many | TRBV7-7 | TGTGCTAGCAGCCCGGACCAGGTGAATGAGCAGTTCTTC | CASSPDQVNEQFF
TRBJ2-7 | TRBD1 | many | TRBV6-2/TRBV6-3 | TGTGCCAGCAGTTACTCCGCAGGCGACAGGGGCTACGAGCAGTACTTC | CASSYSAGDRGYEQYF
TRBJ2-7 | TRBD2 | . | TRBV11-2 | TGTGCCAGCAGCTTAATGTGGACTAGCGGGAGCTACGAGCAGCACTTC | CASSLMWTSGSYEQHF
TRBJ1-3 | TRBD1 | once | TRBV10-2 | TGCGCCAGCAGTGAGGGGACAGGAGGAAACACCGTATATTTT | CASSEGTGGNTVYF
TRBJ1-5 | . | . | TRBV7-6 | TGTGCCAGCGGCGAATGCAGGGATCAGCCCCAGCATTTT | CASGECRDQPQHF
TRBJ2-7 | . | once | TRBV7-2 | TGTGCCAGCAGCATCGACAGGGTGAAAGCCCCGGACCTCGGAGGGAAGTACTTC | CASSIDRVKAPDLGGKYF
TRBJ1-2 | . | many | TRBV18 | TGTGCCAGCTCACCAATGGTTGGACAACACTATGGCTACACCTTC | CASSPMVGQHYGYTF
TRBJ2-2 | . | . | TRBV24-1 | TGTGCCACCCGATCATCCGGGGTGAACACCAGGGAGCTGTTTTTT | CATRSSGVNTRELFF
TRBJ2-7 | . | few | TRBV28 | TGTGCCAGCAGTTTCGCCGGGGGCAGAGGTTACGAGCAGTACTTC | CASSFAGGRGYEQYF
TRBJ1-1 | TRBD1 | . | TRBV6-5 | TGTGCCAGCAGTTCGGACCCGGGACAGGGGGCGGCTTTCTTT | CASSSDPGQGAAFF
TRBJ2-1 | . | many | TRBV27 | TGTGCCAGCAACCTCATGGGGACTCGCTTCAATGAGCAGTTCTTC | CASNLMGTRFNEQFF
TRBJ2-5 | . | few | TRBV6-2/TRBV6-3 | TGTGCCAGCAGTTACTCGGGGGGGCTCATCGGGGAGACCCAGTACTTC | CASSYSGGLIGETQYF
TRBJ2-6 | . | many | TRBV24-1 | TGTGCCACCGGGGGCAGGGAATTAGGGGCTGGGGCCAACGTCCTGACTTTC | CATGGRELGAGANVLTF
TRBJ1-5 | . | . | TRBV5-1 | TGCGCCAGCGGAGGGGACGGAGGGGAGCCCCAGCATTTT | CASGGDGGEPQHF
TRBJ2-5 | TRBD1 | . | TRBV20-1 | TGCAGTGCTAGTGGAACAGGGGGCCGTGCCCAAGAGACCCAGTACTTC | CSASGTGGRAQETQYF
TRBJ2-7 | . | . | TRBV5-1 | TGCGCCAGCAGCTTGGCCGGGCCGTTGGTTGGCTACGAGCAGTACTTC | CASSLAGPLVGYEQYF
TRBJ2-3 | . | many | TRBV5-1 | TGCGCCAGCAGCCGGTCCAGGGGGGGCACAGATACGCAGTATTTT | CASSRSRGGTDTQYF
TRBJ1-2 | . | . | TRBV9 | TGTGCCAGCAGCTCTGGAACATACAGGTGGAGCGGCTACACCTTC | CASSSGTYRWSGYTF
TRBJ1-2 | . | many | TRBV7-9 | TGTGCCAGCAGCTTAGTTCCCCCCGGGGGAAAAGGGTATGGCTACACCTTC | CASSLVPPGGKGYGYTF
TRBJ2-3 | . | many | TRBV27 | TGTGCCAGCAGTTGGACCCGAGGGGATACGCAGTATTTT | CASSWTRGDTQYF